A selection of T cell receptor beta chains follows, all from one sample in a study of chemoradiotherapy in HPV16-positive cancers. Using immunoSEQ multiplex PCR, the repertoire was profiled, and TCRdb retains in-frame clones only, with some absent. The data hold roughly 14,000 clones, with 60% to 80% observed a single time. The material was obtained from a patient who underwent chemoradiotherapy. The receptors derive from a human donor with HPV-associated anogenital cancer. Both conserved end residues are part of each CDR3. Fields, in order: V gene, CDR3 length, J gene, clone size, D gene, CDR3 DNA, CDR3 protein. The D gene is left open where the match is weak. The size field is filled for only some rows; it gives once, few, many or a size class.

v_call: TRBV29-1; cdr3_length: 13; j_call: TRBJ2-2; clone_size: -; d_call: -; cdr3_nt: TGCAGCGCGGTGGGGGGCCTCACCGGGGAGCTGTTTTTT; cdr3_aa: CSAVGGLTGELFF
v_call: TRBV5-6; cdr3_length: 14; j_call: TRBJ1-5; clone_size: -; d_call: TRBD1; cdr3_nt: TGTGCCAGCAGCCAACAGGGGCCCTCAGGGCCCCAGCATTTT; cdr3_aa: CASSQQGPSGPQHF
v_call: TRBV5-1; cdr3_length: 15; j_call: TRBJ1-3; clone_size: -; d_call: TRBD1; cdr3_nt: TGCGCCAGCAGGCCACAGGGGACGAGTGGAAACACCATATATTTT; cdr3_aa: CASRPQGTSGNTIYF
v_call: TRBV19; cdr3_length: 15; j_call: TRBJ1-2; clone_size: -; d_call: -; cdr3_nt: TGTGCCAGTAGTAAAACGGGGGCTGTCGGCTATGGCTACACCTTC; cdr3_aa: CASSKTGAVGYGYTF
v_call: TRBV7-6; cdr3_length: 13; j_call: TRBJ2-5; clone_size: -; d_call: TRBD2; cdr3_nt: TGTGCCAGTACCCCGGGACTAGCGGAGACCCAGTACTTC; cdr3_aa: CASTPGLAETQYF
v_call: TRBV7-2; cdr3_length: 17; j_call: TRBJ2-3; clone_size: once; d_call: -; cdr3_nt: TGTGCCAGCAGCTTATCTCCCGTGATTACTGGCACAGATACGCAGTATTTT; cdr3_aa: CASSLSPVITGTDTQYF
v_call: TRBV7-3; cdr3_length: 14; j_call: TRBJ1-1; clone_size: -; d_call: -; cdr3_nt: TGTGCCAGCAGCTTAAGACCGACCAGCACTGAAGCTTTCTTT; cdr3_aa: CASSLRPTSTEAFF
v_call: TRBV19; cdr3_length: 12; j_call: TRBJ1-1; clone_size: once; d_call: -; cdr3_nt: TGTGCCAGTAGTATTCTCGGCACTGAAGCTTTCTTT; cdr3_aa: CASSILGTEAFF
v_call: TRBV9; cdr3_length: 17; j_call: TRBJ2-2; clone_size: -; d_call: TRBD2; cdr3_nt: TGTGCCAGCAGCGTAGGTTTGGGACTAGCCTTGGTCGGGGAGCTGTTTTTT; cdr3_aa: CASSVGLGLALVGELFF
v_call: TRBV4-2; cdr3_length: 14; j_call: TRBJ2-2; clone_size: -; d_call: TRBD2; cdr3_nt: TGTGCCAGCAGCCAAGTGGCGGGGGAAAAGGAGCTGTTTTTT; cdr3_aa: CASSQVAGEKELFF
v_call: TRBV7-9; cdr3_length: 14; j_call: TRBJ1-4; clone_size: -; d_call: -; cdr3_nt: TGTGCCAGCAGCCGGGGGGGTGATGGGGAAAAACTGTTTTTT; cdr3_aa: CASSRGGDGEKLFF
v_call: TRBV11-3; cdr3_length: 11; j_call: TRBJ1-1; clone_size: -; d_call: -; cdr3_nt: TGTGCCAGCAGCTTCCGAGATGAAGCTTTCTTT; cdr3_aa: CASSFRDEAFF
v_call: TRBV7-3; cdr3_length: 15; j_call: TRBJ2-2; clone_size: -; d_call: TRBD1; cdr3_nt: TGTGCCAGCAGCTTTAGACAGGGAAACACCGGGGAGCTGTTTTTT; cdr3_aa: CASSFRQGNTGELFF
v_call: TRBV6-1; cdr3_length: 15; j_call: TRBJ1-3; clone_size: -; d_call: TRBD1; cdr3_nt: TGTGCCAGCAGTCCGAGACAGGGATCTGGAAACACCATATATTTT; cdr3_aa: CASSPRQGSGNTIYF
v_call: TRBV23-1; cdr3_length: 18; j_call: TRBJ1-3; clone_size: -; d_call: -; cdr3_nt: TGCGCCAGCAGTCAATGGGACCCAAGGGCAGGGCGGGGAGACACCATATATTTT; cdr3_aa: CASSQWDPRAGRGDTIYF
v_call: TRBV12-5; cdr3_length: 12; j_call: TRBJ1-1; clone_size: -; d_call: -; cdr3_nt: TGTGCTAGTGGTTCAGACAACACTGAAGCTTTCTTT; cdr3_aa: CASGSDNTEAFF
v_call: TRBV2; cdr3_length: 12; j_call: TRBJ1-2; clone_size: -; d_call: -; cdr3_nt: TGTGCCAGCAGTGGACAGTTTTATGGCTACACCTTC; cdr3_aa: CASSGQFYGYTF
v_call: TRBV19; cdr3_length: 15; j_call: TRBJ2-2; clone_size: -; d_call: TRBD1; cdr3_nt: TGTGCCAGTAGGACACAGGGGGGCGGGCCAGGGGAGCTGTTTTTT; cdr3_aa: CASRTQGGGPGELFF
v_call: TRBV7-8; cdr3_length: 14; j_call: TRBJ2-5; clone_size: -; d_call: -; cdr3_nt: TGTGCCAGCAGCTTAAGTACTAGAGGAGAGACCCAGTACTTC; cdr3_aa: CASSLSTRGETQYF
v_call: TRBV30; cdr3_length: 11; j_call: TRBJ2-1; clone_size: -; d_call: -; cdr3_nt: TGTGCCTGGAGTGCGGACAATGAGCAGTTCTTC; cdr3_aa: CAWSADNEQFF
v_call: TRBV10-2; cdr3_length: 13; j_call: TRBJ2-2; clone_size: once; d_call: -; cdr3_nt: TGCGCCAGCAGTGGCTCGAATCCCGGGGAGCTGTTTTTT; cdr3_aa: CASSGSNPGELFF
v_call: TRBV7-2; cdr3_length: 14; j_call: TRBJ1-2; clone_size: -; d_call: -; cdr3_nt: TGTGCCAGCAGCCCGGGGTGGGGGAGCTATGGCTACACCTTC; cdr3_aa: CASSPGWGSYGYTF
v_call: TRBV5-1; cdr3_length: 17; j_call: TRBJ2-7; clone_size: -; d_call: TRBD1; cdr3_nt: TGCGCCAGCAGCTCCGGGACAGGTTCTTTCGCCCGCCACGAGCAGTACTTC; cdr3_aa: CASSSGTGSFARHEQYF
v_call: TRBV6-1; cdr3_length: 15; j_call: TRBJ2-1; clone_size: -; d_call: TRBD2; cdr3_nt: TGTGCCAGCGCAGGACTAGCGGGGGGATCGAGAGAGCAGTTCTTC; cdr3_aa: CASAGLAGGSREQFF
v_call: TRBV5-1; cdr3_length: 13; j_call: TRBJ2-7; clone_size: -; d_call: -; cdr3_nt: TGCGCCAGCTCCTACGACAGGACCTACGAGCAGTACTTC; cdr3_aa: CASSYDRTYEQYF
v_call: TRBV11-2; cdr3_length: 15; j_call: TRBJ2-1; clone_size: -; d_call: TRBD2; cdr3_nt: TGTGCCAGCAGCTTAAATAGCGGGGGGGCCGGGGAGCAGTTCTTC; cdr3_aa: CASSLNSGGAGEQFF
v_call: TRBV15; cdr3_length: 15; j_call: TRBJ2-1; clone_size: few; d_call: TRBD2; cdr3_nt: TGTGCCACCAGCAGGGCAGGACTAGCGGGAAATGAGCAGTTCTTC; cdr3_aa: CATSRAGLAGNEQFF
v_call: TRBV19; cdr3_length: 11; j_call: TRBJ2-1; clone_size: once; d_call: -; cdr3_nt: TGTGCCAGTAGTATCTACAATGAGCAGTTCTTC; cdr3_aa: CASSIYNEQFF
v_call: TRBV7-2; cdr3_length: 12; j_call: TRBJ2-1; clone_size: -; d_call: -; cdr3_nt: TGTGCCAGCAGCTTATGGGGAAATGAGCAGTTCTTC; cdr3_aa: CASSLWGNEQFF
v_call: TRBV2; cdr3_length: 13; j_call: TRBJ1-1; clone_size: -; d_call: -; cdr3_nt: TGTGCCAGCACCCCTCAGGTCCACACTGAAGCTTTCTTT; cdr3_aa: CASTPQVHTEAFF
v_call: TRBV5-1; cdr3_length: 12; j_call: TRBJ2-7; clone_size: -; d_call: -; cdr3_nt: TGCGCCAGCAGCCCGGGTCAAAGCGAGCAGTACTTC; cdr3_aa: CASSPGQSEQYF
v_call: TRBV9; cdr3_length: 15; j_call: TRBJ2-2; clone_size: -; d_call: TRBD1; cdr3_nt: TGTGCCAGCAGCGAGACAGGGGGCAATACCGGGGAGCTGTTTTTT; cdr3_aa: CASSETGGNTGELFF
v_call: TRBV5-1; cdr3_length: 13; j_call: TRBJ1-3; clone_size: -; d_call: -; cdr3_nt: TGCGCCAGCAAGGTAGCCTCTGGAAACACCATATATTTT; cdr3_aa: CASKVASGNTIYF
v_call: TRBV7-3; cdr3_length: 15; j_call: TRBJ2-1; clone_size: -; d_call: -; cdr3_nt: TGTGCCAGCAGCTTAACGGGGAGCTCCTACAATGAGCAGTTCTTC; cdr3_aa: CASSLTGSSYNEQFF
v_call: TRBV9; cdr3_length: 12; j_call: TRBJ1-6; clone_size: -; d_call: -; cdr3_nt: TGTGCCAGCAGCCGGGGGGAGGCACCCCTCCACTTT; cdr3_aa: CASSRGEAPLHF
v_call: TRBV5-4; cdr3_length: 14; j_call: TRBJ1-2; clone_size: -; d_call: -; cdr3_nt: TGTGCCAGCAGCCGGGAGGGGAAGGGTTATGGCTACACCTTC; cdr3_aa: CASSREGKGYGYTF
v_call: TRBV27; cdr3_length: 16; j_call: TRBJ2-7; clone_size: -; d_call: TRBD2; cdr3_nt: TGTGCCAGCAGTTTAAGTGCGGGGGGATTCTCCTACGAGCAGTACTTC; cdr3_aa: CASSLSAGGFSYEQYF
v_call: TRBV5-1; cdr3_length: 16; j_call: TRBJ1-1; clone_size: -; d_call: -; cdr3_nt: TGCGCCAGCAGCTTCAGGAGGCACCCCATGAACACTGAAGCTTTCTTT; cdr3_aa: CASSFRRHPMNTEAFF
v_call: TRBV14; cdr3_length: 16; j_call: TRBJ2-7; clone_size: -; d_call: -; cdr3_nt: TGTGCCAGCAGCCCCGGCCCTCGGGGCCGGGCCTACGAGCAGTACTTC; cdr3_aa: CASSPGPRGRAYEQYF
v_call: TRBV7-3; cdr3_length: 14; j_call: TRBJ2-2; clone_size: once; d_call: -; cdr3_nt: TGTGCCAGCAGCTTAAGAACGAACACCGGGGAGCTGTTTTTT; cdr3_aa: CASSLRTNTGELFF
v_call: TRBV25-1; cdr3_length: 13; j_call: TRBJ1-1; clone_size: few; d_call: -; cdr3_nt: TGTGCCAGCAGTCATAAAGGGTACACTGAAGCTTTCTTT; cdr3_aa: CASSHKGYTEAFF